This record looks at one T cell receptor beta chain sequence and its context. Its antigen is not known. The donors were all Caucasian adults (living in Nashville, Tennessee). Profiled with immunoSEQ multiplex PCR; TCRdb holds only in-frame clones, not every one. The sample has approximately 530,000 clones, roughly 95% seen once; the top ten hold approximately 0.06%. These data come from a study of shared clonotypes between healthy human individuals. Study results and limitations: How much donors shared clonotypes was expected to be affected by sequencing depth. Even with large depth, rarefaction showed that sorted-subset sequencing was incomplete.

Sequences were obtained from naive CD4+ T cells sorted from blood. The subset: CD45RA+ positively selected. The TCR originated in a woman in her thirties in good health.

As DNA, the CDR3 is TGTGCCAGCAGTGCGGGCCTTCCACTAGCGGGAACGACAGATACGCAGTATTTT. It is translated as CASSAGLPLAGTTDTQYF. This sequence joins TRBV6-1 and TRBJ2-3, with 10 bases fitting TRBD2. The CDR3 is 18 residues long. Germline CDR1 is MNHNS and CDR2 is SASEGT. V lost 4 bases, J lost 3 bases, and 13 bases stayed unmatched.